These 24 T cell receptor beta chains were sequenced from one sample in a study of persistence of HIV-infected CD4 T cells. Stimulation used 10 ug/mL lysate from CMV-infected fibroblasts. CD40L-negative CD69-negative CD45RO-high memory CD4+ T cells were sorted as populations depleted of antigen-responding cells. These receptors have no identified antigens. Sequencing used immunoSEQ version 4 in survey mode. Only in-frame clones appear in the TCRdb table, and some are missing; sequencing was by immunoSEQ multiplex PCR. The data show about 33,000 clones, with around four fifths seen just once and about 0.78% held by the top ten. Here the sequenced sample was CD4+ T cells sorted from PBMCs after approximately 19-hour stimulation, taken from a patient who received antiretroviral therapy. Receptors originate from an adult man with HIV who was CMV-seropositive.

The rearrangement joins TRBV13 to TRBJ1-1, with D hard to call. The CDR3 consists of 13 residues. Looked up from germline, CDR1 is PRHDT and CDR2 is FYEKMQ (reference sequence). Trimming pared 5 bases from V and 2 bases from J, leaving 9 bases between. The CDR3 protein is CASSAWLNTEAFF. In DNA, the CDR3 is TGTGCCAGCAGCGCTTGGTTAAACACTGAAGCTTTCTTT.

This clone was recorded a few times. The chain recombines TRBV2 with TRBJ2-2; 10 nucleotides match TRBD1. Germline lookup yields CDR1 SNHLY and CDR2 FYNNEI. The CDR3 is 15 residues long. V was pared by 6 bases and J by 5 bases, with 6 bases of the junction left unmatched. The CDR3 spells CASSSPGQGTGELFF. The CDR3 DNA reads as TGTGCCAGCAGCTCACCGGGACAGGGGACCGGGGAGCTGTTTTTT. Full variable domain (missing parts from reference TRBV2 and TRBJ2-2): EPEVTQTPSHQVTQMGQEVILRCVPISNHLYFYWYRQILGQKVEFLVSFYNNEISEKSEIFDDQFSVERPDGSNFTLKIRSTKLEDSAMYFCASSSPGQGTGELFFGEGSRLTVL.

This clone is medium-sized (0.01 to 0.1%) within its sample. This chain connects TRBV6-5 to TRBJ2-7; TRBD1 matches at 7 bases. The germline V gene has CDR1 MNHEY and CDR2 SVGAGI. The CDR3 sequence is 13 residues long. V dropped 10 bases and J dropped 5; count of bases not matched to a gene: 11. CDR3 region: CATRRDRRNEQYF. As DNA, the CDR3 is TGTGCCACCAGAAGGGACAGAAGAAACGAGCAGTACTTC.

V and J are TRBV2 and TRBJ2-7; D unclear. The J call may be mistaken, given a closer DNA end match to TRBJ2-5. Germline assignment: CDR1 SNHLY and CDR2 FYNNEI. This CDR3 contains 10 residues. The CDR3 nucleotides are TGTGCCAGCAGGCGGGAGACCCAGTACTTC. Amino acids: CASRRETQYF.

The CDR3 region has the DNA TGTGCCAGCAGTTACGGTGGGGCCAATACGCAGTATTTT. This sequence encodes CASSYGGANTQYF. The V call is TRBV6-5, the J call TRBJ2-3; TRBD1 is a possible D gene (5 bases). Trimming cost V 2 bases and J 7 bases, with 10 bases left between them. The CDR3 has 13 amino acids. CDR1 is MNHEY, CDR2 SVGAGI, per germline.

This clone was seen a single time. The chain combines TRBV10-2 with TRBJ1-1; D gene uncertain. The CDR3 runs 13 residues. Trimming stripped 7 bases from V and 1 base from J, with 10 bases between. Germline assignment: CDR1 WSHSY and CDR2 SAAADI. The CDR3 reads CASIATKNTEAFF. The CDR3 DNA follows: TGCGCCAGCATTGCCACTAAGAACACTGAAGCTTTCTTT.

This clone was observed a few times. The chain joins TRBV6-5 to TRBJ2-7; weak D call: TRBD1 (6 bases). This CDR3 has 14 residues. V was clipped by 8 bases and J by 2 bases, with 16 bases between them. The germline gives CDR1 MNHEY, CDR2 SVGAGI. CDR3 DNA sequence: TGTGCCAGCCGATACAGGGAAGAAGCCTACGAGCAGTACTTC. Translated, it gives CASRYREEAYEQYF.

V is TRBV4-2 and J is TRBJ1-5, with a weak D call TRBD1 (5 bases). V was cut by 0 bases and J by 1 base, with 7 bases left in between. Germline V CDR1 and CDR2: LGHNA, YNFKEQ. This CDR3 is 15 amino acids long. CDR3 loop: CASSQEAGSNQPQHF. CDR3 sequence (DNA): TGTGCCAGCAGCCAAGAAGCAGGGAGCAATCAGCCCCAGCATTTT.

As for this clone: This CDR3 is also generated by other DNA sequences in the sample. The chain links TRBV6-4 to TRBJ2-3; D remains unclear. Germline assignment: CDR1 MRHNA and CDR2 SNTAGT. Trimming cost V 9 bases and J 0 bases, with 7 bases left between them. The CDR3 is 12 residues long. The CDR3 sequence: CASSDSTDTQYF. In DNA form, the CDR3 reads TGTGCCAGTTCGGACAGCACAGATACGCAGTATTTT.

The V and J genes are TRBV7-2 and TRBJ1-1, with 9 nucleotides matching TRBD1. This CDR3 is built from 15 residues. Germline trimming cut 4 bases from V and 1 base from J; bases unmatched to any gene: 4. The germline CDR1 and CDR2 sequences are SGHTA and FQGNSA. The DNA for the CDR3 is TGTGCCAGCAGCTCTCCGGGACAGGGGAACACTGAAGCTTTCTTT. As protein: CASSSPGQGNTEAFF. Based on the CDR3 plus reference TRBV7-2 and TRBJ1-1, the full variable domain is GAGVSQSPSNKVTEKGKDVELRCDPISGHTALYWYRQSLGQGLEFLIYFQGNSAPDKSGLPSDRFSAERTGGSVSTLTIQRTQQEDSAVYLCASSSPGQGNTEAFFGQGTRLTVV.

This chain connects TRBV7-9 to TRBJ2-5, with TRBD1 as a possible D gene (6 bases). The CDR3 runs to 15 residues. Germline lookup yields CDR1 SEHNR and CDR2 FQNEAQ (reference sequence). Trimming pared 1 base from V and 7 bases from J, leaving 16 bases between. CDR3 nucleotides: TGTGCCAGCAGCTTAGATAGGGGGTCCCGGGGGACCCAGTACTTC. Amino acids: CASSLDRGSRGTQYF. The whole variable domain, remainder taken from reference TRBV7-9 and TRBJ2-5, is DTGVSQNPRHKITKRGQNVTFRCDPISEHNRLYWYRQTLGQGPEFLTYFQNEAQLEKSRLLSDRFSAERPKGSFSTLEIQRTEQGDSAMYLCASSLDRGSRGTQYFGPGTRLLVL.

The chain employs TRBV12-3 or TRBV12-4 and TRBJ2-1; TRBD1 agrees at 9 bases. The CDR3 covers 13 residues. J lost 12 bases, V lost 6 bases, and 9 bases had no gene match. The CDR3 spells CASRGTGRNRQFF. In DNA form, the CDR3 reads TGTGCCAGCAGGGGGACAGGGAGGAATCGGCAGTTCTTC.

V and J are TRBV5-5 and TRBJ1-1; D gene ambiguous. CDR1 and CDR2 from the germline V gene are SGHKS and YYEKEE (reference sequence). V lost 4 bases, J lost 6 bases, and 10 bases lay in between. The CDR3 contains 12 residues. CDR3 in DNA: TGTGCCAGCAGCCCCGAGAAGTCTGAAGCTTTCTTT. Protein product: CASSPEKSEAFF.

The chain combines TRBV9 with TRBJ2-3; possible D gene TRBD1, 6 bases. Germline CDR1 is SGDLS and CDR2 is YYNGEE. This CDR3 has 15 residues. V dropped 1 base and J dropped 4 bases, with 13 bases sitting between them. As DNA, the CDR3 is TGTGCCAGCAGCGTAAGTCCAGGGGCCTCAGATACGCAGTATTTT. This gives the protein CASSVSPGASDTQYF.

The chain recombines TRBV7-3 with TRBJ2-5, with 7 bases fitting TRBD1. Looked up from germline, CDR1 is SGHTA and CDR2 is FQGTGA. Trimming removed 5 bases from V and 4 bases from J; junction bases left unmatched: 7. This CDR3 is 14 amino acids long. The CDR3 DNA reads as TGTGCCAGCAGCCCTACAGGGGTGCGAGAGACCCAGTACTTC. It codes for CASSPTGVRETQYF.

The chain is built from TRBV27 and TRBJ2-7; 8 bases align to TRBD1. With V trimmed by 6 bases and J by 2 bases, 12 bases remained unmatched. This CDR3 is 16 amino acids long. Germline CDR1 reads MNHEY; CDR2 reads SMNVEV (reference sequence). The CDR3 loop is CASRKFPGQETYEQYF. The CDR3, as DNA: TGTGCCAGCAGAAAGTTCCCGGGACAGGAAACCTACGAGCAGTACTTC.

The rearrangement links TRBV11-3 to TRBJ1-1; D is perhaps TRBD1 (6 bases). The germline gives CDR1 SGHNT, CDR2 YENEEA. V lost 9 bases to trimming and J lost 8 bases, with 16 bases between them. CDR3 size: 12 residues. CDR3: CARVTGNGEAFF. CDR3 DNA sequence: TGTGCCAGGGTAACAGGGAATGGCGAAGCTTTCTTT.

The V call is TRBV27, the J call TRBJ2-7; no clear D. Germline-derived CDR1 and CDR2 are MNHEY and SMNVEV (reference sequence). The CDR3 is made up of 14 amino acids. Trimming removed 0 bases from V and 1 base from J, with 7 bases in between. The DNA for the CDR3 is TGTGCCAGCAGTTTATCGCATAAATCCTACGAGCAGTACTTC. Its protein product is CASSLSHKSYEQYF.

This chain connects TRBV5-4 to TRBJ2-7; 8 positions match TRBD1. The germline V gene has CDR1 SGHNT and CDR2 YYREEE (reference sequence). V shed 0 bases, J shed 5 bases, and the junction held 10 bases outside the gene matches. The CDR3 contains 16 residues. CDR3 nucleotide sequence: TGTGCCAGCAGCTTGGGCGGGTTGACAGGGGACCACGAGCAGTACTTC. Translating it yields CASSLGGLTGDHEQYF. Full variable domain (missing parts from reference TRBV5-4 and TRBJ2-7): ETGVTQSPTHLIKTRGQQVTLRCSSQSGHNTVSWYQQALGQGPQFIFQYYREEENGRGNFPPRFSGLQFPNYSSELNVNALELDDSALYLCASSLGGLTGDHEQYFGPGTRLTVT.

The chain carries TRBV7-6 and TRBJ1-1; a weak D match, TRBD1 (6 bases). The CDR3 extends over 18 amino acids. Germline CDR1 is SGHVS and CDR2 is FNYEAQ. V shed 1 base and J shed 1 base, with 19 bases lying between them. CDR3 residues: CASSLVGQGSAGNTEAFF. The DNA of the CDR3 is TGTGCCAGCAGCTTAGTTGGCCAGGGGTCCGCGGGGAACACTGAAGCTTTCTTT.

The chain couples TRBV27 to TRBJ2-7; 12 positions agree with TRBD1. Unmatched junction bases numbered 13, after V lost 9 bases and J lost 1 base. The CDR3 totals 17 residues. Per germline, CDR1 MNHEY and CDR2 SMNVEV (reference sequence). The CDR3 sequence: CASSRGTGGSKSYEQYF. Written as DNA, the CDR3 is TGTGCCAGTTCTCGGGGGACAGGGGGCTCTAAGTCCTACGAGCAGTACTTC.

V gene TRBV25-1 combines with J gene TRBJ1-4; D is uncertain. The V end lost 6 bases, the J end lost 5 bases, and 4 bases lay between the germline ends. Germline values: CDR1 MGHDK, CDR2 SYGVNS. The CDR3 contains 11 residues. The CDR3 spells CASRLNEKLFF. CDR3 DNA: TGTGCCAGCAGGCTGAATGAAAAACTGTTTTTT.

This rearrangement joins TRBV6-9 to TRBJ1-1; weak D call: TRBD1 (5 bases). V shed 4 bases and J shed 1 base, with 10 bases lying between them. The V gene's germline CDR1 is MNHGY and CDR2 SVAAGI. This CDR3 region has 14 residues. DNA of the CDR3: TGTGCCAGCAGTTCTTTCGACAGGAACACTGAAGCTTTCTTT. Its translation is CASSSFDRNTEAFF.

V usage is TRBV11-2 and J usage is TRBJ1-2; the D is unclear. Per germline, CDR1 SGHAT and CDR2 FQNNGV. With 0 bases removed from V and 0 bases from J, the gap between germline ends came to 17 bases. The CDR3 runs 18 residues. CDR3 amino acids: CASSLEGRKKWANYGYTF. The CDR3 DNA reads TGTGCCAGCAGCTTAGAGGGCAGAAAAAAGTGGGCTAACTATGGCTACACCTTC.